The clone carrying this T cell receptor beta chain was observed many times. The germline CDR1 and CDR2 sequences are SGHNT and YYREEE (reference sequence). This CDR3 has 18 amino acids. The V gene end was trimmed by 4 bases and the J gene end by 3 bases; junction bases not matched to a gene: 13. This sample was taken from a study of blood T cell repertoires in COVID-19. Libraries were prepared by immunoSEQ multiplex PCR; TCRdb keeps only in-frame clonotypes and omits some of them. The sample carries 180,000 or so clones, approximately 85% recorded once. Material for sequencing was peripheral blood. The chain is built from TRBV5-4 and TRBJ2-6; TRBD2 aligns across 7 bases. This receptor was obtained from a woman aged 55 to 70 with acute or convalescent COVID-19. The CDR3 reads CASSLGLVGQGGANVLTF. Here the CDR3 DNA reads TGTGCCAGCAGCCTCGGACTAGTTGGGCAGGGTGGGGCCAACGTCCTGACTTTC.